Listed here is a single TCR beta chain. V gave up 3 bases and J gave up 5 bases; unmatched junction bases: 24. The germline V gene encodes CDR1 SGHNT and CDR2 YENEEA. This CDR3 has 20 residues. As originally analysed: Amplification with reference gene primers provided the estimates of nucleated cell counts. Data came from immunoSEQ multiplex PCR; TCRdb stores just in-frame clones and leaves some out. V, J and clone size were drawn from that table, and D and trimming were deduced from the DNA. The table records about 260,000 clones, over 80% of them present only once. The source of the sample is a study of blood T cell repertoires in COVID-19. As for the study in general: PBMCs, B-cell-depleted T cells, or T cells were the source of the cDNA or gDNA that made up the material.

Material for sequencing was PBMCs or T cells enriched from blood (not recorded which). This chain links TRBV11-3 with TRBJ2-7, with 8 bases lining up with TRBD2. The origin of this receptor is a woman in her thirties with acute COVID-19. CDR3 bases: TGTGCCAGCAGCTTTCCCCGAGGGAGCGGGAGTTACGCAGGATCCGACGAGCAGTACTTC. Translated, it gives CASSFPRGSGSYAGSDEQYF.